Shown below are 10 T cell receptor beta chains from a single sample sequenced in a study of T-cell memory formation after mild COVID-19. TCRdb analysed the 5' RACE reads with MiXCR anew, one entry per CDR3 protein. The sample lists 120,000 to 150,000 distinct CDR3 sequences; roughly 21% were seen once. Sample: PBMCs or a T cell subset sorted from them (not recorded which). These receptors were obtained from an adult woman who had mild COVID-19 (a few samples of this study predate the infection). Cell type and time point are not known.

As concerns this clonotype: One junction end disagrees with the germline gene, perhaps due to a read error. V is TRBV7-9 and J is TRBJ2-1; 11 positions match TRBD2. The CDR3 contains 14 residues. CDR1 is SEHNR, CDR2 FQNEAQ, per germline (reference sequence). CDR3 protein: CASSSQLAGGIGLF. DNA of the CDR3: TGTGCCAGCAGCTCACAGCTAGCGGGAGGAATCGGGCTCTTC.

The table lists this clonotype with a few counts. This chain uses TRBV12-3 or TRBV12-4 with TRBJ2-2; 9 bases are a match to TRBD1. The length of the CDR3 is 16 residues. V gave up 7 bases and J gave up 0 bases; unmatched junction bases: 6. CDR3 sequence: CASIQQGAANTGELFF. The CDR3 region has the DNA TGTGCCAGCATCCAACAGGGGGCGGCGAACACCGGGGAGCTGTTTTTT.

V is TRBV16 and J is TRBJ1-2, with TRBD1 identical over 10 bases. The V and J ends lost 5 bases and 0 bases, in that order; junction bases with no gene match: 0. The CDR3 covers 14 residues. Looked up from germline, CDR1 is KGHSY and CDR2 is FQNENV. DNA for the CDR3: TGTGCCAGCAGCGGGACAGGGGCTAACTATGGCTACACCTTC. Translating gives CASSGTGANYGYTF.

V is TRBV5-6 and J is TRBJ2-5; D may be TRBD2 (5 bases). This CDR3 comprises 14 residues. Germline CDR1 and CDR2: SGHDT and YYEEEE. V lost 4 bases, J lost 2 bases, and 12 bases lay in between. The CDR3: CASSRGLIQETQYF. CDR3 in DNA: TGTGCCAGCAGCCGTGGACTCATACAAGAGACCCAGTACTTC.

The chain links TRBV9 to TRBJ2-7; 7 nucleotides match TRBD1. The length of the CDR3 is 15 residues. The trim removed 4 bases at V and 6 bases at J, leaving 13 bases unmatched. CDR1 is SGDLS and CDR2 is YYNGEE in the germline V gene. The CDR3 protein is CASSLGTAGPIEQYF. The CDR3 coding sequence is TGTGCCAGCAGCCTAGGGACAGCTGGGCCCATCGAGCAGTACTTC. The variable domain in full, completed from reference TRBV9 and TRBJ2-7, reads DSGVTQTPKHLITATGQRVTLRCSPRSGDLSVYWYQQSLDQGLQFLIQYYNGEERAKGNILERFSAQQFPDLHSELNLSSLELGDSALYFCASSLGTAGPIEQYFGPGTRLTVT.

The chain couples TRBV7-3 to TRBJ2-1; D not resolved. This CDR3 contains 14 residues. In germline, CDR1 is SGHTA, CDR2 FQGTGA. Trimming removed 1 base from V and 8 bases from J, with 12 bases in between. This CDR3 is CASSLNGVVDEQFF. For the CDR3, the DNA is TGTGCCAGCAGCTTAAATGGAGTCGTCGATGAGCAGTTCTTC.

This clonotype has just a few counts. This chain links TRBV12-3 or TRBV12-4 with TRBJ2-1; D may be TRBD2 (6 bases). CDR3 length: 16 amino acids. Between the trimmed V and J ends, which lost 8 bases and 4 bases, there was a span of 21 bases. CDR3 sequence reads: CASRGSVRQAYNEQFF. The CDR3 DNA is TGTGCCAGCCGGGGGTCGGTTCGGCAGGCGTACAATGAGCAGTTCTTC.

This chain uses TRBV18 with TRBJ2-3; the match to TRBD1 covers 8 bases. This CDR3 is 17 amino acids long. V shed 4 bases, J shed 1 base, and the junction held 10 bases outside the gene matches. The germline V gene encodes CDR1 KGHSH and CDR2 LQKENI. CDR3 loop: CASSLHPQGVGTDTQYF. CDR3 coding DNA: TGTGCCAGCTCACTCCACCCACAGGGGGTGGGCACAGATACGCAGTATTTT.

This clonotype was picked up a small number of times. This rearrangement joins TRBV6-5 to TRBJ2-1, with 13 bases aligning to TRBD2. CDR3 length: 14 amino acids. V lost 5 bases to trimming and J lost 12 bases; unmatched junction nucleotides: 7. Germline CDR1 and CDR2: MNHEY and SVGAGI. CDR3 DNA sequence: TGTGCCAGCAGTCCGCCGGGACTAGCGGGATCGCAGTTCTTC. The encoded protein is CASSPPGLAGSQFF.

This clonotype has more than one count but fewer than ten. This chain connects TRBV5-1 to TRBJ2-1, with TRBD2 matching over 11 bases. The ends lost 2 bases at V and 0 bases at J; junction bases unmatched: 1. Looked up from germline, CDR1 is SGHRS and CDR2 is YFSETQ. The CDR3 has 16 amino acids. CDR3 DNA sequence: TGCGCCAGCAGCTTCCTAGCGGGAGGCTCCTACAATGAGCAGTTCTTC. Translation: CASSFLAGGSYNEQFF.